This T cell receptor beta chain derives from a study of blood T cell repertoires in COVID-19. Authors' data handling: Reference gene primers were amplified, and this amplification served to estimate nucleated cell counts. Measured with immunoSEQ multiplex PCR; TCRdb has only the in-frame clones, and not every one. V and J calls and clone size come straight from that table; D and trimming were deduced from the DNA. There are approximately 200,000 clones in the sample; about nine tenths occur only once, and about 3.9% lies in the top ten. The CDR3 is 14 amino acids. V gave up 4 bases and J gave up 6 bases; unmatched junction bases: 3. CDR1 and CDR2 (germline): MDHEN, SYDVKM.

Sequenced material: peripheral blood. V is TRBV28 and J is TRBJ1-5; 10 nucleotides match TRBD1. The receptor was derived from a woman aged 30 to 39 with acute or convalescent COVID-19. The CDR3: CASSSGTGAQPQHF. In DNA form, the CDR3 reads TGTGCCAGCAGTTCCGGGACAGGGGCTCAGCCCCAGCATTTT.